The clone carrying this T cell receptor beta chain was counted at least ten times. The antigen remains unidentified. The record originates from a study of T-cell reconstitution after alpha-beta-depleted transplantation in children. General study findings and limits: The study reportedly traced alpha-beta T cells about two months after transplant to several hundred expanded graft clones. T-cell counts and diversity were attributed mostly to newly produced T cells one year after transplant. Recipient T cells and thymic progenitors that survived were the source of the high TCRbeta diversity seen at day 60 in some patients.

Germline assignment: CDR1 SQVTM and CDR2 ANQGSEA. The junction had 11 bases not matched to a gene; V was cut back by 3 bases and J by 5 bases. The CDR3 is 15 residues long. Preparation of the TCRbeta library involved a method that used unique molecular identifiers. TCRdb re-analysed the PCR reads in MiXCR, keeping a single row per CDR3 protein. The sample lists 670,000 or so distinct CDR3 sequences; about an eighth were seen once. The origin of this receptor is a girl aged 2-10 years with congenital amegakaryocytic thrombocytopenia, due to receive a stem cell transplant. The sample was PBMCs, taken before TCRalphabeta/CD19-depleted stem cell transplant. The chain has TRBV29-1 and TRBJ2-5; 8 bases fit TRBD2. The CDR3 DNA sequence: TGCAGCGTTGATCTTACGCGGGAGGCCGAGGAGACCCAGTACTTC. This sequence encodes CSVDLTREAEETQYF.